The 16 T cell receptor beta chains in this list originate from one sample, sequenced in a study of T cells in Graves' hyperthyroidism and ophthalmopathy. Authors of the study amplified TCR beta CDR3 regions from RNA transcripts. HTBI primers drove first-round RT-PCR of the TCR CDR3. TCRdb re-called the multiplex PCR reads through MiXCR, storing one row per CDR3 protein. The sample consists of under 700,000 distinct CDR3 sequences, over 15% of them appearing once. The sample was blood. These receptors all come from a woman aged 18-35 years with Graves' hyperthyroidism.

At least ten counts were recorded for this clonotype. V and J are TRBV11-2 and TRBJ2-2, with D uncertain. Trimming removed 2 bases at V and 3 bases at J, with 19 bases between. The CDR3 loop spans 18 amino acids. Germline V gene data show CDR1 as SGHAT and CDR2 as FQNNGV. CDR3 coding DNA: TGTGCCAGCAGCTTAACCCTATTGTCGCCAGGTTACACCGGGGAGCTGTTTTTT. Encoded protein: CASSLTLLSPGYTGELFF.

This clonotype was seen more than once but under ten times. V gene TRBV10-3 combines with J gene TRBJ1-1; D is uncertain. Germline loops: CDR1 ENHRY, CDR2 SYGVKD. V lost 2 bases to trimming and J lost 5 bases, with 9 bases between them. The CDR3 has 13 residues. The CDR3 reads CAISERWETEAFF. The DNA of the CDR3 is TGTGCCATCAGTGAGCGGTGGGAGACTGAAGCTTTCTTT.

The CDR3 DNA follows: TGTGCCAGCACGCGAGGGGGTGGGAGGACAGATACGCAGTATTTT. The encoded protein is CASTRGGGRTDTQYF. This rearrangement joins TRBV12-3 or TRBV12-4 to TRBJ2-3; TRBD1 or TRBD2 may be the D gene (6 bases each). V dropped 7 bases and J dropped 3 bases, with 17 bases sitting between them. The CDR3 sequence is 15 residues long.

At least ten counts were recorded for this clonotype. This chain connects TRBV12-3 or TRBV12-4 to TRBJ1-2, with 7 positions matching TRBD1. The CDR3 runs to 15 residues. The J segment lost 3 bases and the V segment lost 1 base, leaving 5 bases of the junction unmatched. The chain's CDR3 is CASSLEGAWYYGYTF. The CDR3 DNA follows: TGTGCCAGCAGTTTAGAGGGGGCATGGTACTATGGCTACACCTTC.

J is TRBJ2-3 and V is TRBV28; perhaps D is TRBD1 or TRBD2 (5 bases each). V lost 1 base, J lost 8 bases, and 10 bases lay in between. The CDR3 has 13 amino acids. Germline-derived CDR1 and CDR2 are MDHEN and SYDVKM. As DNA, the CDR3 is TGTGCCAGCAGTTTATTTTTTGGGACTACGCAGTATTTT. This encodes CASSLFFGTTQYF.

The V call is TRBV24-1, the J call TRBJ2-1, with TRBD2 matching 16 bases. This CDR3 contains 21 residues. Germline V gene data show CDR1 as KGHDR and CDR2 as SFDVKD. Unmatched junction bases numbered 11, after V lost 3 bases and J lost 1 base. In DNA, the CDR3 is TGTGCCACCAGTGATCGAAGGGGACTAGCGGGGGGGGGGGGATCCTACAATGAGCAGTTCTTC. Translated: CATSDRRGLAGGGGSYNEQFF.

This clonotype was counted ten times or more. This chain uses TRBV18 with TRBJ1-4; D is unclear. Trimming cost V 3 bases and J 0 bases, with 5 bases left between them. This CDR3 is 14 amino acids long. Germline-derived CDR1 and CDR2 are KGHSH and LQKENI. CDR3 residues: CASSPETTNEKLFF. DNA of the CDR3: TGTGCCAGCTCACCGGAGACAACTAATGAAAAACTGTTTTTT.

This clonotype has a count of ten or more. The gene calls are TRBV20-1 and TRBJ2-3; possibly TRBD2 for D (6 bases). The V and J ends lost 4 bases and 2 bases respectively, with 16 bases between them. Germline CDR1 is DFQATT and CDR2 is SNEGSKA (reference sequence). CDR3 length equals 15 residues. CDR3 sequence: CSATKAGLNTDTQYF. CDR3 coding DNA: TGCAGTGCTACCAAGGCGGGACTCAACACAGATACGCAGTATTTT.

This clonotype was seen only a few times. The gene calls are TRBV6-5 and TRBJ1-5, with 7 bases that match TRBD1. CDR1 and CDR2 (germline): MNHEY, SVGAGI. J lost 5 bases, V lost 6 bases, and 10 bases had no gene match. CDR3 length: 15 residues. The CDR3 sequence: CASSLLQGDDQPQHF. DNA for the CDR3: TGTGCCAGCAGCCTACTCCAGGGGGACGATCAGCCCCAGCATTTT.

This clonotype was recorded at least ten times. The chain carries TRBV12-3 or TRBV12-4 and TRBJ1-2; no reliable D call. The V end was cut by 6 bases, the J end by 7 bases, with 15 bases between. The length of the CDR3 is 13 residues. The CDR3: CASSQAPPGGYTF. The CDR3 coding sequence is TGTGCCAGCAGCCAGGCGCCGCCGGGTGGCTACACCTTC.

Ten or more counts support this clonotype. The chain couples TRBV12-3 or TRBV12-4 to TRBJ2-1; 10 positions agree with TRBD2. This CDR3 comprises 15 residues. V trimming: 6 bases; J trimming: 5 bases; junction bases outside the gene matches: 7. The CDR3 here is CASSPESGGDNEQFF. The CDR3 DNA sequence: TGTGCCAGCAGCCCAGAGAGCGGGGGGGACAATGAGCAGTTCTTC.

In its sample, this clonotype was seen a few times. The chain joins TRBV19 to TRBJ2-7; 8 bases are a match to TRBD2. There are 15 residues in the CDR3. The V gene end was trimmed by 0 bases and the J gene end by 5 bases; junction bases not matched to a gene: 6. Germline lookup yields CDR1 LNHDA and CDR2 SQIVND (reference sequence). The CDR3 loop reads CASSIDERGIDEQYF. The CDR3 DNA is TGTGCCAGTAGTATAGATGAGCGGGGGATCGACGAGCAGTACTTC.

This clonotype was seen a handful of times. J is TRBJ1-6 and V is TRBV7-8; 9 nucleotides line up with TRBD1. The trim removed 2 bases at V and 7 bases at J, leaving 9 bases unmatched. CDR3 length: 17 amino acids. Germline-derived CDR1 and CDR2 are SGHVS and FQNEAQ. CDR3 sequence (DNA): TGTGCCAGCAGCTTAAGATTTTTGGGACAGGGAAATTCACCCCTCCACTTT. Translated: CASSLRFLGQGNSPLHF.

This clonotype was observed a few times. The V and J genes are TRBV28 and TRBJ1-2; D gene ambiguous. The CDR3 length is 14 residues. Looked up from germline, CDR1 is MDHEN and CDR2 is SYDVKM. The ends were cut back, 6 bases at V and 6 bases at J, with 17 bases in the middle. The CDR3 coding sequence is TGTGCCAGCAGCTTAGGTTTAGGGTTTGATGGCTACACCTTC. Protein product: CASSLGLGFDGYTF.

This clonotype was detected many times. V and J are TRBV28 and TRBJ1-4; no firm D call. CDR3 size: 13 residues. The V end lost 4 bases, the J end lost 6 bases, and 9 bases lay between the germline ends. The germline CDR1 and CDR2 sequences are MDHEN and SYDVKM. Here the CDR3 reads CASSSGGDEKLFF. In nucleotides, the CDR3 is TGTGCCAGCAGTTCGGGCGGAGATGAAAAACTGTTTTTT. Combining the CDR3 with reference TRBV28 and TRBJ1-4 gives the whole variable domain DVKVTQSSRYLVKRTGEKVFLECVQDMDHENMFWYRQDPGLGLRLIYFSYDVKMKEKGDIPEGYSVSREKKERFSLILESASTNQTSMYLCASSSGGDEKLFFGSGTQLSVL.

This clonotype occurred many times. The chain combines TRBV30 with TRBJ2-2; D possibly corresponds to TRBD2 (5 bases). V shed 3 bases and J shed 1 base, with 15 bases lying between them. The CDR3 is 16 amino acids. The germline gives CDR1 GTSNPN, CDR2 SVGIG (reference sequence). CDR3 in amino acids: CAWSGSGSGNTGELFF. The CDR3 DNA follows: TGTGCCTGGAGCGGCTCTGGGAGCGGGAACACCGGGGAGCTGTTTTTT.